This T cell receptor beta chain was retrieved from a study of T cell responses to AZD1222 COVID-19 vaccine. Study overall: Second-dose intervals of approximately 4 or approximately 12 weeks were pooled. General observations from the study: At baseline, just five to seven AZD1222 recipients tested seropositive. The donor group comprised mostly white British people and more females; the analysis possibly underestimated clonal diversity.

The method was immunoSEQ multiplex PCR; TCRdb's version includes in-frame clones alone and lacks a portion of them. The data hold more than 95,000 clones, with less than 90% observed a single time. V was trimmed by 2 bases and J by 2 bases, leaving 9 bases between them. The CDR3 sequence is 14 residues long. Germline CDR1 MNHEY, CDR2 SVGAGI. This clone was seen just once. Its specificity is unknown. The source is an adult in good health. Sample: peripheral blood, taken on day 0 of AZD1222 vaccination. V usage is TRBV6-5 and J usage is TRBJ1-2; D perhaps matches TRBD1 (6 bases). CDR3 loop: CASSYRDTNYGYTF. The CDR3 DNA is TGTGCCAGCAGTTACAGGGACACCAACTATGGCTACACCTTC.